Shown below are 6 T cell receptor beta chains from a single sample sequenced in a study of cytotoxic CD8 clonotypes in ibrutinib-treated CLL. The method was immunoSEQ multiplex PCR; TCRdb's version includes in-frame clones alone and lacks a portion of them. The profile shows about 27,000 clones, around 63% of them singletons. The specimen was PBMCs, collected after 24 months of ibrutinib treatment. All receptors derive from a human donor with chronic lymphocytic leukemia.

This clone was seen a few times. The rearrangement uses TRBV29-1 and TRBJ1-2; tentative D call: TRBD1 (5 bases). This CDR3 has 10 residues. The germline gives CDR1 SQVTM, CDR2 ANQGSEA. Trimming removed 8 bases at V and 6 bases at J, with 10 bases between. As DNA, the CDR3 is TGCAGCTCCTTGACAGATGGCTACACCTTC. Protein: CSSLTDGYTF.

This sequence joins TRBV7-2 and TRBJ2-7; maybe TRBD2 (6 bases). Trimming left V 5 bases short and J 0 bases short, with 14 bases between. CDR3 length: 15 residues. Germline V CDR1 and CDR2: SGHTA, FQGNSA. The CDR3 reads CASSPGRHNSYEQYF. Here the CDR3 DNA reads TGTGCCAGCAGCCCTGGGAGGCACAACTCCTACGAGCAGTACTTC. Looking up the rest from reference TRBV7-2 and TRBJ2-7 gives the full variable domain: GAGVSQSPSNKVTEKGKDVELRCDPISGHTALYWYRQSLGQGLEFLIYFQGNSAPDKSGLPSDRFSAERTGGSVSTLTIQRTQQEDSAVYLCASSPGRHNSYEQYFGPGTRLTVT.

This chain connects TRBV4-3 to TRBJ1-2; 8 positions match TRBD1. Trimming removed 1 base from V and 5 bases from J; junction bases left unmatched: 6. CDR3 length: 15 residues. Germline V gene sequence: CDR1 LGHNA, CDR2 YSLEER. The CDR3 DNA follows: TGCGCCAGCAGCCAAGGGCCCCAGGGGGCTTATGGCTACACCTTC. Translation: CASSQGPQGAYGYTF.

The gene calls are TRBV4-1 and TRBJ2-3; no reliable D call. CDR3 size: 14 residues. CDR1 MGHRA and CDR2 YSYEKL come from the germline V gene. V shed 1 base and J shed 2 bases, with 7 bases lying between them. The DNA of the CDR3 is TGCGCCAGCAGCCAAGGTCCGGACACAGATACGCAGTATTTT. It encodes CASSQGPDTDTQYF.

The V gene is TRBV5-1, the J gene TRBJ2-7; 7 bases map to TRBD2. V was pared by 0 bases and J by 1 base, with 4 bases of the junction left unmatched. There are 15 residues in the CDR3. Germline CDR1 and CDR2: SGHRS and YFSETQ. The CDR3 sequence: CASSLVAGVSYEQYF. The CDR3 bases are TGCGCCAGCAGCTTGGTGGCGGGGGTATCCTACGAGCAGTACTTC.

This chain links TRBV5-1 with TRBJ2-7; no definite D call. This CDR3 region has 14 residues. CDR1 and CDR2 (germline): SGHRS, YFSETQ. The V gene lost 0 bases and the J gene lost 6 bases, with 13 bases spanning the gap. CDR3 DNA: TGCGCCAGCAGCTTGGGGGCGAGTTCTATCGAGCAGTACTTC. It yields the protein CASSLGASSIEQYF.